This TCR beta chain was profiled in a study of human T cells and chemical hapten exposure. At the level of the study: Diphenylcyclopropenone was administered weekly to the scalp of patients throughout the roughly 25-week study. Enrolled patients were predominantly female and had alopecia areata, totalis or universalis.

Time point in this sample: pre-sensitization, week 0. This sample's treatment: therapeutic diphenylcyclopropenone sensitization with weekly scalp DPC. Original processing notes: Per sample, the median was around 100,000 TCRs, with values from approximately 25,000 to 650,000. Each CDR3 protein gets one entry after TCRdb re-called the RACE reads with MiXCR. For this entry, the V and J calls and clone size follow TCRdb and not the study's own pipeline. The table has more than 70,000 distinct CDR3 sequences, 8.5% seen once. Germline V gives CDR1 LNHDA, CDR2 SQIVND (reference sequence). The length of the CDR3 is 15 residues. Germline trimming cut 2 bases from V and 2 bases from J; bases unmatched to any gene: 1. This clonotype was seen more than once but under ten times.

This TCR came from a middle-aged man with alopecia areata. Some clones in this sample may be carry-over from other donors' samples. The chain is built from TRBV19 and TRBJ2-1; 9 nucleotides match TRBD1. The source was whole blood, collected in connection with sensitization to the hapten diphenylcyclopropenone (DPC). CDR3 coding DNA: TGTGCCAGTAGTATAACAGGGGGCCCCTACAATGAGCAGTTCTTC. This gives the protein CASSITGGPYNEQFF.